This T cell receptor (beta chain) was captured by sequencing in a study of T cell responses to AZD1222 COVID-19 vaccine (dated by TCRdb to the early 2020s). Notes on the research overall: AZD1222 recipients given second doses at about 4 weeks or at about 12 weeks were pooled, since spike-specific TCR depth and breadth were not found to differ between the two schedules. Trial participants were enrolled into age subgroups of 18-55, 56-69 and 70-plus years, which contained 148, 28 and 57 TCR-sequenced participants, respectively. TCR sequencing was performed for more than 230 trial participants, of whom some 200 were given two doses of AZD1222 and some 26 were given two doses of MenACWY control vaccine. The paper as a whole reports these results and caveats: In the small 56-69-year group, the increase in depth fell short of significance, most likely because of low power. Only 5 to 7 AZD1222 recipients were SARS-CoV-2 seropositive at baseline, limiting conclusions about previously exposed vaccinees. Vaccine-associated CD4 TCRs spanned the whole spike protein, with dominant responses in regions 160-218 and 743-854. A significant rise in spike-specific TCR breadth and depth was observed after two AZD1222 doses relative to day 0 and relative to MenACWY recipients. Because no samples from the day 14 peak response were available, repertoires could be characterized only after the peak T cell response. Participants were mostly white British, with more females than males. The authors suggested clonal diversity may have been underestimated. Reportedly, close to half of the unique spike-specific TCRs recognized epitopes lying outside the regions that are mutated in the B.1.351 and B.1.1.7 variants.

The CDR3 regions of human TCRbeta chains were subjected to immunosequencing. In the source study's methods: Repertoire TCRs were checked for matches against a reference library of SARS-CoV-2-specific TCRs that had been generated using the MIRA antigen-specificity platform. Breadth was defined as the fraction of unique TCRs that were SARS-CoV-2-associated. Depth was defined as the fraction of total T cells that were SARS-CoV-2-associated. Using the MIRA data, each spike-specific TCR was assigned both to the spike region to which the TCR was reactive and to a CD4 or CD8 class. Log10-transformed breadth and depth values were compared by one-way ANOVA with Sidak's multiple comparisons tests. TCRdb took over this immuneACCESS table, retaining in-frame rearrangements with V and J assigned. Such tables are incomplete; in checked studies, under half of the missing clones stem from an unresolved V gene, and the remainder is unexplained. The V and J calls and clone size are taken from that table; D and trimming were inferred from the DNA. The sample has about 53,000 clones on record, about 88% of them singletons. Of the sample, 25% to 30% is held by the ten largest clones.

V is cut by 0 bases and J by 0 bases, and the space between the germline ends is 9 bases. Including the terminal cysteine and phenylalanine, the CDR3 comprises 16 residues. Kept here is only the CDR3 DNA, which spans 48 bases and is read in frame from base 1. As encoded in the germline V gene, CDR1 is MGHRA while CDR2 is YSYEKL. What this sample's time point label stands for: baseline before first vaccination. Vaccinee samples came from UK trials COV001 and COV002, including a single-blind randomized controlled phase 2/3 trial of AZD1222 (ChAdOx1 nCoV-19) in healthy adults. For TCRbeta chain sequencing, PBMC samples from trial participants were taken at day 0 and at day 28 after the second dose. Turning to this clone: Its antigen is still unknown. No base quality values were provided; no much bigger clone lies one nucleotide off.

The TCR originated in an adult in good health. This chain is built from TRBV4-1 and TRBJ2-1; the D region possibly corresponds to TRBD1 (6 bases align). The input for sequencing was peripheral blood, taken on day 0 of AZD1222 vaccination. The bases are TGCGCCAGCAGCCAAGACGACAGGAGCTCCTACAATGAGCAGTTCTTC. This translates into CASSQDDRSSYNEQFF.